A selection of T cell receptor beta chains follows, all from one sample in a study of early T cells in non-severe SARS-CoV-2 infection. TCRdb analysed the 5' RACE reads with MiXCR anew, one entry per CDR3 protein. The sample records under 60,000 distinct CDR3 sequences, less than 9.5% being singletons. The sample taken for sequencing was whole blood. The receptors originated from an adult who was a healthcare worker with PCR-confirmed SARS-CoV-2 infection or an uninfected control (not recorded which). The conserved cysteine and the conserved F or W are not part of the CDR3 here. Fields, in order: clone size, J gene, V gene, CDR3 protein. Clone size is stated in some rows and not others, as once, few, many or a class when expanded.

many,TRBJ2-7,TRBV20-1,SARDQPDYEQY
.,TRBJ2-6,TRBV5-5,ASSLGLTGANVLT
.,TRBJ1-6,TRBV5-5,ASRMGNSPLH
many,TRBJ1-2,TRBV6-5,ASNPAGGTYGYT
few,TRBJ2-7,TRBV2,ASSDGAVNEGVQY
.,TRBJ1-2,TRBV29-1,SVLQGRSYGYT
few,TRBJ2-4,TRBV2,ASGHRGAKNIQY
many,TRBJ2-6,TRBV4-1,ASRAPQARPGANVLT
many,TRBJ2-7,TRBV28,ASAGTMNEQY
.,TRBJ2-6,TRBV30,AGRFRDSVSGANVLT
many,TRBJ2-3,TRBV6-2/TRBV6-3,ASSYSRTRDTQY
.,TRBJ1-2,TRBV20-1,SASDRGNYGYT
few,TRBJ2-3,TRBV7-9,ASSSASGRLTDTQY
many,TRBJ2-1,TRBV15,ATSRVAEALQF
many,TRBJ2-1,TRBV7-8,ASSLPRRDRGNEQF
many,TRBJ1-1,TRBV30,AWSVISNTEAF
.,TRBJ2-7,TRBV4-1,ASSQEGTGWSEQY
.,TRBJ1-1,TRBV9,ASGTSRDTEAF
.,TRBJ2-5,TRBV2,ASKSGETQY
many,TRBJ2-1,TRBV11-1,ASSPGQGIYNEQF
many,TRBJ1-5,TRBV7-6,ASSVGPTIQGNQPQH
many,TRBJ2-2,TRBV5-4,ASSPSGSRSGELF
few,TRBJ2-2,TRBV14,ASSQETPTSFYQVGELF
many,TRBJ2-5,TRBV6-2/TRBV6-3,ASSPGTPPETQY
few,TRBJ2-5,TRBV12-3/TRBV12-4,ASSLSSHEETQY
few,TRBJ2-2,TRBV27,ASSADRVLSGELF
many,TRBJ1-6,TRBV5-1,ASSLGYNSPLH
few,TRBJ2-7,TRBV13,ASSPRTGKSYEQY
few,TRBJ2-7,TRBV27,ASSSTPSYEQY
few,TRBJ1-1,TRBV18,ASSPNPGSTEAF
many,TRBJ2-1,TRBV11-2,ASSKDRFGDEQF
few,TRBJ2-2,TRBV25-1,ASSEAQREGLSNTGELF
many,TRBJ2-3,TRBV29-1,SVRWAGEDTQY
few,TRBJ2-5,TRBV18,ASSPTGRQETQY
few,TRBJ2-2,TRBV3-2,ASSQAGTSGTGELF
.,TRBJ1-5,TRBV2,ASEDSLNQPQH
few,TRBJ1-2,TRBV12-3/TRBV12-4,ASSFTPGGYGYT
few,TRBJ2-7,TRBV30,AWSVQGKGEQY
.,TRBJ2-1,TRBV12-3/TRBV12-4,ASNIAGMVNEQF
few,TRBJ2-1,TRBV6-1,ASLRTSQYNEQF
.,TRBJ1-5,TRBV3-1,ASSQDAGVNQPQH
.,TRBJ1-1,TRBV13,ASSRPFVGNTEAF
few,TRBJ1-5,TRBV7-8,ASSLGGRGGQPQH
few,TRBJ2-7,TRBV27,ASGDRLIYEQY
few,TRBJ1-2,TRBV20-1,SAARGGYT
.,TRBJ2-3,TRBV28,ASTLAGEDTQY
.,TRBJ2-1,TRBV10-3,ASGVYNEQF
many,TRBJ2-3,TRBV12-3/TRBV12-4,ASRLTDTQY
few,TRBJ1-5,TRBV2,ASSRLGRGSNQPQH
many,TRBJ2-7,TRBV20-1,SARDEQIPSYEQY
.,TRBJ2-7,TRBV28,ASSFLAGGPFSEQY
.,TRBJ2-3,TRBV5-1,ASSLGTGRFPDTQY
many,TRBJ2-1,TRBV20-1,SARLRLARSYNEQF
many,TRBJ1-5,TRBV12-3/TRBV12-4,ASSFHGNSNQPQH
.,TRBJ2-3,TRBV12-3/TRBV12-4,ASSLATSTDTQY
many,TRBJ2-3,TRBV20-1,SADTTRTFTDTQY